These T cell receptor beta chains were read from a single sample in a study of PD-1 blockade in classical Hodgkin lymphoma. Generated by immunoSEQ multiplex PCR, the TCRdb table keeps only in-frame clones and is missing some. The sample shows approximately 15,000 clones, about nine tenths of them seen only once. The sample taken for sequencing was peripheral blood mononuclear cells (PBMCs). The receptors come from a human donor with classical Hodgkin lymphoma. The CDR3 runs from the conserved cysteine through the conserved F or W. Fields, in order: clone size, V gene, CDR3 protein. Part of the rows lack a size; the others show once, few, many or a class for expanded clones.

- TRBV5-1 CASTILPGQGAISEQFF
- TRBV6-4 CASSDTAGNYNEQFF
few TRBV7-9 CASSLTTGAQTQYF
- TRBV7-2 CASSLAQRRSYEQYF
- TRBV6-5 CASSYGVGRNNSPLHF
few TRBV5-5 CASSLEGIIGEKLFF
- TRBV28 CATQGLAPLHF
- TRBV6-5 CASSYSRDRGREQYF
- TRBV5-4 CASSLLKGGGNTGELFF
- TRBV28 CASRQDRNTEAFF
- TRBV2 CASTRSPRLNTGELFF
- TRBV28 CASSLLAGGYEQYF
- TRBV5-5 CASSSSLAGAYEQYF
- TRBV19 CASSIGQGAGSEQYF
- TRBV19 CASSIQGGDPGANVLTF
- TRBV19 CATGGEHLSGANVLTF
- TRBV29-1 CSVGTGVNTGELFF
- TRBV4-3 CASSQERSEDYGYTF
- TRBV28 CASTPLRNTEAFF
few TRBV30 CAWRPVAGGGDTQYF